One and the same sample provided the 9 T cell receptor beta chains below, sequenced in a study of blood T cells in healthy people across ages. It was with a sample-barcoded 5' primer and a J-beta primer mix that a second PCR of about 6 to 12 cycles was run. TCRdb processed the 5' RACE reads anew with MiXCR; each CDR3 protein has one entry. This table holds 1.5 million or so distinct CDR3 sequences, roughly two fifths found once. Material: blood. The source of these receptors is a young woman in good health.

This clonotype was seen only once. The CDR3 DNA reads as TGTGCCAGCAGGCTTACCCTAACTGGACCCTCCAATGAGCAGTACTTC. It is translated as CASRLTLTGPSNEQYF. The gene calls are TRBV6-2 or TRBV6-3 and TRBJ2-1; no clear D. The DNA end is more similar to TRBJ2-7, so the J call may be wrong. Germline V gene sequence: CDR1 MNHEY, CDR2 SVGEGT. The CDR3 consists of 16 residues.

Remarks on this clonotype: Mismatch with germline at one junction end may stem from a read error. V and J are TRBV7-7 and TRBJ2-3, with D perhaps matching TRBD2 (7 bases). Germline V lookup: CDR1 SSHAT, CDR2 FNYEAQ (reference sequence). CDR3 length: 15 amino acids. This CDR3 reads CASSFRGASTDAQYF. The CDR3 DNA sequence: TGTGCTAGCAGCTTCCGGGGGGCAAGCACAGATGCGCAGTATTTT.

The J gene is TRBJ1-6, the V gene TRBV25-1, with D possibly matching TRBD1 (6 bases). The CDR3 has 15 residues. Between the trimmed V and J ends, which lost 5 bases and 7 bases, there was a span of 15 bases. The germline V gene encodes CDR1 MGHDK and CDR2 SYGVNS. The CDR3 DNA reads TGTGCCAGCAGTCCCGCTACAGGGAAGAATTCACCCCTCCACTTT. Translation: CASSPATGKNSPLHF.

The chain recombines TRBV20-1 with TRBJ2-7; D uncertain. CDR1 and CDR2 (germline): DFQATT, SNEGSKA (reference sequence). CDR3 length equals 15 residues. V dropped 1 base and J dropped 2 bases, with 15 bases sitting between them. This CDR3 is CSARASTAFTYEQYF. As DNA, the CDR3 is TGCAGTGCTAGAGCAAGCACTGCCTTTACCTACGAGCAGTACTTC.

The chain employs TRBV6-6 and TRBJ2-1, with 10 bases identical to TRBD2. This CDR3 comprises 14 residues. Per the germline V gene, CDR1 is MNHNY and CDR2 is SVGAGI (reference sequence). Trimming removed 6 bases from V and 6 bases from J; junction bases left unmatched: 5. This CDR3 is CASSSSGGPNEQFF. CDR3 coding DNA: TGTGCCAGCAGCTCTAGCGGGGGCCCCAATGAGCAGTTCTTC.

The rearrangement joins TRBV27 to TRBJ1-2, with unresolved D. This CDR3 has 14 residues. Germline CDR1 and CDR2: MNHEY and SMNVEV (reference sequence). With 3 bases removed from V and 1 base from J, the gap between germline ends came to 9 bases. The CDR3 nucleotides read TGTGCCAGCAGTTTTCGCGTCGGTAACTATGGCTACACCTTC. The encoded protein is CASSFRVGNYGYTF.

This clonotype was found many times. This sequence joins TRBV12-3 or TRBV12-4 and TRBJ1-2, with TRBD1 as a possible D gene (6 bases). Trimming took off 6 bases at V and 0 bases at J, with 23 bases between the two ends. This CDR3 is built from 18 residues. This CDR3 is CASSPSQGLSLANYGYTF. CDR3 bases: TGTGCCAGCAGCCCTTCCCAGGGGCTCTCCCTTGCTAACTATGGCTACACCTTC.

The table lists this clonotype with a few counts. V and J are TRBV29-1 and TRBJ2-7; D gene ambiguous. The V end lost 5 bases, the J end lost 2 bases, and 13 bases lay between the germline ends. Germline loops: CDR1 SQVTM, CDR2 ANQGSEA. The CDR3 consists of 13 residues. The CDR3 nucleotides read TGCAGCGTTCACGTCCCCGACACCTACGAGCAGTACTTC. Amino acid sequence: CSVHVPDTYEQYF.

This clonotype was recorded a few times. The CDR3 DNA reads TGTGCCATCAGCAACGAGCGGGGGTGGTACTACGAGCAGTACTTC. The encoded protein is CAISNERGWYYEQYF. This chain links TRBV10-3 with TRBJ2-7, with 8 positions matching TRBD2. CDR3 length equals 15 residues. V lost 6 bases to trimming and J lost 3 bases; unmatched junction nucleotides: 10. Germline V gives CDR1 ENHRY, CDR2 SYGVKD.